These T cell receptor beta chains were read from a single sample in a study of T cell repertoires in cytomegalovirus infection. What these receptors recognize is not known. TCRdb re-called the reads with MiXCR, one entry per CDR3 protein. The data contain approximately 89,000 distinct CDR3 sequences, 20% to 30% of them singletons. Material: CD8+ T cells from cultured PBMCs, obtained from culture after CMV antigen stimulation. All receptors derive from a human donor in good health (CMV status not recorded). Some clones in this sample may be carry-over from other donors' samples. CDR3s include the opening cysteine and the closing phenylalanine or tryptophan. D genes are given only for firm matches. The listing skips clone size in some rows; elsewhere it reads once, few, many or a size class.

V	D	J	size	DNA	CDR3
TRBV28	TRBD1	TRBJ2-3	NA	TGTGCCAGCAGTCCGGCCTCGACAGGGAACATAGATACGCAGTATTTT	CASSPASTGNIDTQYF
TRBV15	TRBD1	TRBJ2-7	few	TGTGCCACCAGCAGACTTTCGACAGGGAACGAGCAGTACTTC	CATSRLSTGNEQYF
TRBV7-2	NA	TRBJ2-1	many	TGTGCCAGCAGCCCCGGAGGCAATGAGCAGTTCTTC	CASSPGGNEQFF
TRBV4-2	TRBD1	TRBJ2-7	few	TGTGCCAGCAGCACTCGACAGGGTTTACCCTACGAGCAGTACTTC	CASSTRQGLPYEQYF
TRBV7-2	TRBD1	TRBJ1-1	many	TGTGCCAGCCACTTTAACGCGACAGGGGGAGAGATTGAAGCTTTCTTT	CASHFNATGGEIEAFF
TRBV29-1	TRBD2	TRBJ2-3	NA	TGCAGCGTTGAAGGGCTAGCGGGGGGGCGAGAAGATACGCAGTATTTT	CSVEGLAGGREDTQYF
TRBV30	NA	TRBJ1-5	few	TGTGCCTGGAGTCTAGACAGAAATCAGCCCCAGCATTTT	CAWSLDRNQPQHF
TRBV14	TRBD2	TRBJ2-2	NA	TGTGCCAGCAGCCAATATGCTAGCGGCAACACCGGGGAGCTGTTTTTT	CASSQYASGNTGELFF
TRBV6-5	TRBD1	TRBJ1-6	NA	TGTGCCAGCAGTTACTCCGTGACAGGGAATTCACCCCTCCACTTT	CASSYSVTGNSPLHF
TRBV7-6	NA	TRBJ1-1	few	TGTGCCAGCAGTCGACTAGAATTGGGGGGTTACGAGGCTTTCTTT	CASSRLELGGYEAFF
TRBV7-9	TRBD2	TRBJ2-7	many	TGTGCCAGCAGCCCCCGGACTAGTCCCTACGAGCAGTACTTC	CASSPRTSPYEQYF
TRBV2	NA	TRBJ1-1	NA	TGTGCCAGCAGTGGACAGATGAACACTGAAGCTTTCTTT	CASSGQMNTEAFF
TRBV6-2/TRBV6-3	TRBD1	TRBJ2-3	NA	TGTGCCAGCAGTAGGACAGGGAATCCCCCCACAGATACGCAGTATTTT	CASSRTGNPPTDTQYF
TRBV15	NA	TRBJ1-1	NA	TGTGCCACCACCCCCGAAGCTTTCTTT	CATTPEAFF
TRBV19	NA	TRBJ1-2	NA	TGTGCCAGTAATCCAACCCACAGGGAGGTTGATGGCTACACCTTC	CASNPTHREVDGYTF
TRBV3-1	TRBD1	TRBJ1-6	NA	TGTGCCAGCAGCGAGGGACAGGGTCAATTACCCCTCCACTTT	CASSEGQGQLPLHF
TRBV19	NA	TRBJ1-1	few	TGTGCCAGTAGTATAGGCGTTCGGCCAGTTCCAATGAACACTGAAGCTTTCTTT	CASSIGVRPVPMNTEAFF
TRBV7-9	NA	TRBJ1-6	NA	TGTGCCAGCTACCCTACAGGGAGCAATTCACCCCTCCACTTT	CASYPTGSNSPLHF
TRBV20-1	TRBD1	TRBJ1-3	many	TGCAGTGCTAGCCCCACAGGGGGCGGAAACACCATATATTTT	CSASPTGGGNTIYF
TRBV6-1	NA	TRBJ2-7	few	TGTGCCAGCAGTGAAGGGCAGATCCCCTCCTACGAGCAGTACTTC	CASSEGQIPSYEQYF
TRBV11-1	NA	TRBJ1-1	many	TGTGCCAGCAGCCCCAGGGGTGCTGAAGCTTTCTTT	CASSPRGAEAFF
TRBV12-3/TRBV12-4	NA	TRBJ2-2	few	TGTGCCAGCAGTGCAACAGGGCCCGGGGAGCTGTTTTTT	CASSATGPGELFF
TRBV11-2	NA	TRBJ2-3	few	TGTGCCAGCAGCTTAGGGGCACCAAGCACAGATACGCAGTATTTT	CASSLGAPSTDTQYF
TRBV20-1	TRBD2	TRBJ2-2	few	TGCAGTGCTAGAGATCTCGGGGGGATGGGGGAGCTGTTTTTT	CSARDLGGMGELFF
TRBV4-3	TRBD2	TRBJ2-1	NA	TGCGCCAGCAGCCAAGATGGCATAGCGGGGGCCTACAATGAGCAGTTCTTC	CASSQDGIAGAYNEQFF
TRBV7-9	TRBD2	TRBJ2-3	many	TGTGCCAGCAGCCCCCCGGAGCGGGGTCCCGAGGACACAGATACGCAGTATTTT	CASSPPERGPEDTDTQYF
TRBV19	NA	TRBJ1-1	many	TGTGCCAGCAGTTTAGGGAGGAACACTGAAGCTTTCTTT	CASSLGRNTEAFF
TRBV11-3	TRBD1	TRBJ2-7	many	TGTGCCAGCAGCTCCGGACAGGGACCCTACGAGCAGTACTTC	CASSSGQGPYEQYF
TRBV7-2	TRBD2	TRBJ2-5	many	TGTGCCAGCAGCTTAAATAGTGGCGGGGGGAAACAAGAGACCCAGTACTTC	CASSLNSGGGKQETQYF
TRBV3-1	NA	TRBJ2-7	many	TGTGCCAGCAGCCAATTCCGGGGACACTCCTACGAGCAGTACTTC	CASSQFRGHSYEQYF
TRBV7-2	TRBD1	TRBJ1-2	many	TGTGCCAGCAGCCCCGGAGGGTCGGGACAGGGATCTGGCTACACCTTC	CASSPGGSGQGSGYTF
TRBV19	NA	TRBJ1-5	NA	TGTGCCAGTAGTATAAACAGGAGGCGACTCGGTCAGCCCCAGCATTTT	CASSINRRRLGQPQHF
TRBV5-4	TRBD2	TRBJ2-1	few	TGTGCCAGCAGCCTTAAGCGGGAGAGGGGCAATGAGCAGTTCTTC	CASSLKRERGNEQFF
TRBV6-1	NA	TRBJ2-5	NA	TGTGCCAGCAGTGAAAGGGGACTTCTCCAAGAGACCCAGTACTTC	CASSERGLLQETQYF
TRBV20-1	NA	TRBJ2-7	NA	TGCAGTGCTAGAGACAGATTAGGAGGCTACGAGCAGTACTTC	CSARDRLGGYEQYF
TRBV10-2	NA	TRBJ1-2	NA	TGCGCCAGCAGTGAACAAGAAAACAACTATGGCTACACCTTC	CASSEQENNYGYTF
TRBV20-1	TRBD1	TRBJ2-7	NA	TGCAGTGCTAGTGCGGGACAGGACCGCTACGAGCAGTACTTC	CSASAGQDRYEQYF
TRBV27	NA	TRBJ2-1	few	TGTGCCAGCACCCTGGGGGGTAGCAATGAGCAGTTCTTC	CASTLGGSNEQFF
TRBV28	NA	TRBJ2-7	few	TGTGCCAGCAGCCCGACAAGCGATGTGACCTACGAGCAGTACTTC	CASSPTSDVTYEQYF
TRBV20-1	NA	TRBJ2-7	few	TGCAGTGCTCCCGAATTGGCGGGGACTTACGAGCAGTACTTC	CSAPELAGTYEQYF
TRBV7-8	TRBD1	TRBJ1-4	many	TGTGCCAGCAGCGTGGGACAGAACAATGAAAAACTGTTTTTT	CASSVGQNNEKLFF
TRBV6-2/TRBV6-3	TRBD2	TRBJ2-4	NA	TGTGCCAGCAGTTATTCTTCGGGGGGTGGAAACATTCAGTACTTC	CASSYSSGGGNIQYF
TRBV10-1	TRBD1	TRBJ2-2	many	TGCGCCAGCAGTAGGGACAGCGCGAACACCGGGGAGCTGTTTTTT	CASSRDSANTGELFF
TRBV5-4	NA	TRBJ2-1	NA	TGTGCCAGCAGCTTGGCCGGGATAGGGTTGAATGAGCAGTTCTTC	CASSLAGIGLNEQFF
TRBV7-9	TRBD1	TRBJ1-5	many	TGTGCCAGCTCCTCAGGGGGGCTCGGGAATCAGCCCCAGCATTTT	CASSSGGLGNQPQHF